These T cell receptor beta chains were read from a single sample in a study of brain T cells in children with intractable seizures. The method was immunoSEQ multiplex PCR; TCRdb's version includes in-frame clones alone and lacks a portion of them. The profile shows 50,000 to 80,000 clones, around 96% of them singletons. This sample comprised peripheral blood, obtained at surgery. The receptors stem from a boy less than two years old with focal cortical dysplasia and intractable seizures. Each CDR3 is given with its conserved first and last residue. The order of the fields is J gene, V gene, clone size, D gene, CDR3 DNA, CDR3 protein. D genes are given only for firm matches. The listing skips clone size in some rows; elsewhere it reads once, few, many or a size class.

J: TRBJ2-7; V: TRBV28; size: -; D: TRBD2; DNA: TGTGCCAGCAGTTTGCGGGGGGCATACGAGCAGTACTTC; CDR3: CASSLRGAYEQYF
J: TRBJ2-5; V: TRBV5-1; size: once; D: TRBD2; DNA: TGCGCCAGCAGCTTGGCCGGGATAGCGGGAAGAACTTTCCAAGAGACCCAGTACTTC; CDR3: CASSLAGIAGRTFQETQYF
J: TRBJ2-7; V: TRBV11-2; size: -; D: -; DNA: TGTGCCAGCAGCTCAGACAGGAAAGCCTACGAGCAGTACTTC; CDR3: CASSSDRKAYEQYF
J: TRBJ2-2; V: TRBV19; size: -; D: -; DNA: TGTGCCAGTAGAGTGCGGAGCGGGTCGAACACCGGGGAGCTGTTTTTT; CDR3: CASRVRSGSNTGELFF
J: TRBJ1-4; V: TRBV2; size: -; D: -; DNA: TGTGCCAGCAGCCCCGGCGGGTATGGGCTGTTTTTT; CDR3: CASSPGGYGLFF
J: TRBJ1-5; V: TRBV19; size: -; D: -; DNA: TGTGCCAGTAGTTCTTTAAGCTTTCGCAGCCAGCCCCAGCATTTT; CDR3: CASSSLSFRSQPQHF
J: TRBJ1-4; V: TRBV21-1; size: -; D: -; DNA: TGTGCCAGCAGCAAAAGGATGAGGACAACTAATGAAAAACTGTTTTTT; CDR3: CASSKRMRTTNEKLFF
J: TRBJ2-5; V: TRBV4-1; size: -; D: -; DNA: TGCGCCAGCAGCCAAGGATCCTCCTACGGAGAGACCCAGTACTTC; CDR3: CASSQGSSYGETQYF
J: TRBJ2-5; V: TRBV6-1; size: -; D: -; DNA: TGTGCCAGCAGTGAAACCTTTCAAGAGACCCAGTACTTC; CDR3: CASSETFQETQYF
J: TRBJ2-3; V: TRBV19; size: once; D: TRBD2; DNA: TGTGCCAGTAGTACCCGACTAGCGGGCACAGATACGCAGTATTTT; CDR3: CASSTRLAGTDTQYF
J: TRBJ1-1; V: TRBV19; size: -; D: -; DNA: TGTGCCAGTAGTATAGATCACCCCGGGACTGAAGCTTTCTTT; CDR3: CASSIDHPGTEAFF
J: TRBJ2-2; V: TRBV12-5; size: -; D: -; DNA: TGTGCTAGTGGTTTGGTAGTGTCTGGGAACACCGGGGAGCTGTTTTTT; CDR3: CASGLVVSGNTGELFF
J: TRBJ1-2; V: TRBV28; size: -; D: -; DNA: TGTGCCAGCATAGGGGTACCGAGGGGTAACGGCTACACCTTC; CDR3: CASIGVPRGNGYTF
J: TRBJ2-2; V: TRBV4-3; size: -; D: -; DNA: TGCGCCAGCAGCCAAGTCCAGCGGAGTTACGCGAGCACCGGGGAGCTGTTTTTT; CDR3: CASSQVQRSYASTGELFF
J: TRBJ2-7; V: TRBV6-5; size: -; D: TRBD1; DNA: TGTGCCAGCAGTCCTCACAGGGGTACCTACGAGCAGTACTTC; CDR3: CASSPHRGTYEQYF
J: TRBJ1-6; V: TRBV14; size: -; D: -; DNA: TGTGCCAGCAGCCAAGGCCAGAGGCCCTATAATTCACCCCTCCACTTT; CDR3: CASSQGQRPYNSPLHF
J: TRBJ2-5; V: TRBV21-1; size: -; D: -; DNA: TGTGCCAGCATTCAGCGGATTCCCACCCAAGAGACCCAGTACTTC; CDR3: CASIQRIPTQETQYF
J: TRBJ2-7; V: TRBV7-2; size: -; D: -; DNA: TGTGCCAGCAGCTTAGTTCTGGGCCAGAATCCCTACGAGCAGTACTTC; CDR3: CASSLVLGQNPYEQYF
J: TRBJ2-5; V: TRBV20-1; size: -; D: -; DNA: TGCAGTGCTAGAAGCGAGACCCAGTACTTC; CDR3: CSARSETQYF
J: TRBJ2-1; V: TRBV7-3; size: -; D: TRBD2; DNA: TGTGCCAGCAGCTTAACACCGGTACGAACTAGCGGTCTTTCTGAGCAGTTCTTC; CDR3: CASSLTPVRTSGLSEQFF
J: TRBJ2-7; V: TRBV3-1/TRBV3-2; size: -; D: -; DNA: TGTGCCAGCAGCCAAGATCGGCAGCCCTACGAGCAGTACTTC; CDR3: CASSQDRQPYEQYF
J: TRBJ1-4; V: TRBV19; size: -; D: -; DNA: TGTGCCAGTAGTATAGTGGCCAGGGAAGGGGAAAAACTGTTTTTT; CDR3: CASSIVAREGEKLFF
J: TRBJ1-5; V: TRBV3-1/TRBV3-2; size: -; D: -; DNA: TGTGCCAGCAGCCAAGTATTTGCGGAAAATCAGCCCCAGCATTTT; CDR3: CASSQVFAENQPQHF
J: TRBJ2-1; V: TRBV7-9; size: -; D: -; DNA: TGTGCCAGCAGCTTAGAATCGAGCGGGCTCTACAATGAGCAGTTCTTC; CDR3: CASSLESSGLYNEQFF
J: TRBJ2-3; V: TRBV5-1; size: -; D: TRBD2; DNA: TGCGCCAGCAGCTTCCCTAGCGGGGGGGTCTTGTCAGATACGCAGTATTTT; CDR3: CASSFPSGGVLSDTQYF
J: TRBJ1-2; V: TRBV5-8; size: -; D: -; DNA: TGTGCCAGCAGCTTTTACAGGGCAGCTAACTATGGCTACACCTTC; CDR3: CASSFYRAANYGYTF
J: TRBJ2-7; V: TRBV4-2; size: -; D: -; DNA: TGTGCCAGCGGAGACAGGTCAAAAAGCTCCTACGAGCAGTACTTC; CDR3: CASGDRSKSSYEQYF